The TCR beta chain under discussion was sequenced for a study of T cell changes during pregnancy in multiple sclerosis. Data came from immunoSEQ multiplex PCR; TCRdb stores just in-frame clones and leaves some out. The sample contains some 31,000 clones, nearly 90% of which appear only once. The CDR3 totals 18 residues. The TCR sequence derives from a female donor with multiple sclerosis, enrolled in a pregnancy study. The chain joins TRBV21-1 to TRBJ1-2. TRBV21-1 is flagged as a pseudogene. The sequencing here drew on CD8+ T cells from peripheral blood mononuclear cells, taken in the second trimester of pregnancy. The CDR3 loop is CASSKGHVGELANYGYTF. The CDR3 nucleotides are TGTGCCAGCAGCAAAGGGCATGTCGGGGAGCTTGCGAACTATGGCTACACCTTC.